This T cell receptor (beta chain) was captured in a study of immune characteristics of hereditary and idiopathic chronic pancreatitis. Points from the study as a whole: Hereditary versus idiopathic pancreatitis showed different Vbeta-Jbeta usage, including TRBV10, TRBV19, TRBV23, TRBV5. Patients with more severe chronic pancreatitis had more productive TCR rearrangements.

Germline assignment: CDR1 MNHEY and CDR2 SVGEGT. The CDR3 covers 17 residues. Trimming cost V 3 bases and J 6 bases; bases outside gene matches: 12. Sequencing used immunoSEQ multiplex PCR; TCRdb keeps in-frame clones, though not all of them. The sample consists of approximately 2,000 clones, roughly 73% of them appearing once. Patients having total pancreatectomy with islet autotransplantation provided the chronic pancreatitis pancreas tissue. Genomic DNA was extracted directly from bulk pancreas tissue without T cell sorting. In the case of this clone: The antigen remains unidentified.

The sample taken for sequencing was pancreas tissue with idiopathic chronic pancreatitis. V usage is TRBV6-2 or TRBV6-3 and J usage is TRBJ2-3, with TRBD2 matching over 10 bases. The TCR originated in a human donor with chronic pancreatitis. The CDR3 protein is CASSYFSSSGRRDTQYF. The CDR3 nucleotides are TGTGCCAGCAGTTATTTTTCGTCTAGCGGGAGACGGGATACGCAGTATTTT.